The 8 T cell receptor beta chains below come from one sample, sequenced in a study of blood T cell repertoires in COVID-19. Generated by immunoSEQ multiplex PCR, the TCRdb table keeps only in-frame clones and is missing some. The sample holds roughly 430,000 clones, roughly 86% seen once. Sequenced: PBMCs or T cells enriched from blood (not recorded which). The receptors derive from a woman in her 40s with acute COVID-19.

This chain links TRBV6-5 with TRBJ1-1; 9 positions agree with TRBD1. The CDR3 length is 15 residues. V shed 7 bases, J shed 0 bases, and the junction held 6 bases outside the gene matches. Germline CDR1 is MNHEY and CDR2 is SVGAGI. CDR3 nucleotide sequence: TGTGCCAGCACCGGACAGGGGCCCATGAACACTGAAGCTTTCTTT. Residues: CASTGQGPMNTEAFF.

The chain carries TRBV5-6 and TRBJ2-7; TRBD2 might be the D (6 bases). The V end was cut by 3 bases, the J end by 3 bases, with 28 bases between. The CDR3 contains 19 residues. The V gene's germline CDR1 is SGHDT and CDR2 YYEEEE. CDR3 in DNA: TGTGCCAGCAGCTCAAAGGGCGGGGAGAGACTGTCATCCTACTACGAGCAGTACTTC. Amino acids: CASSSKGGERLSSYYEQYF.

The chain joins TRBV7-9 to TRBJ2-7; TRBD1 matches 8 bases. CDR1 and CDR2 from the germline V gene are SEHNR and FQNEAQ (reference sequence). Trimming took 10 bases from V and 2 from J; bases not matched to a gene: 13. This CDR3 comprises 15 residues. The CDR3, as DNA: TGTGCCACTGAGAGAGGGCAGGGGGCCCCCTACGAGCAGTACTTC. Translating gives CATERGQGAPYEQYF. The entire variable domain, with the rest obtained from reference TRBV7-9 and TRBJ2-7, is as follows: DTGVSQNPRHKITKRGQNVTFRCDPISEHNRLYWYRQTLGQGPEFLTYFQNEAQLEKSRLLSDRFSAERPKGSFSTLEIQRTEQGDSAMYLCATERGQGAPYEQYFGPGTRLTVT.

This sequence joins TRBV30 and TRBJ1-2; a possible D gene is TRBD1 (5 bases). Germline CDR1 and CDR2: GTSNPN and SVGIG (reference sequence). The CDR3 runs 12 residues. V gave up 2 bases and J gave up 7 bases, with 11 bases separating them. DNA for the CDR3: TGTGCCTGGAGTCAGGGTCGTGTTGGCTACACCTTC. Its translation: CAWSQGRVGYTF.

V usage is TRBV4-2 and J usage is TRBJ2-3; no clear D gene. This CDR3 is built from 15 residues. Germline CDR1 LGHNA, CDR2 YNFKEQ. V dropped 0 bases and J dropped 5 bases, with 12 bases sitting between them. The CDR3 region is CASSQDGSGGDTQYF. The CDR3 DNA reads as TGTGCCAGCAGCCAAGATGGTTCGGGTGGAGATACGCAGTATTTT.

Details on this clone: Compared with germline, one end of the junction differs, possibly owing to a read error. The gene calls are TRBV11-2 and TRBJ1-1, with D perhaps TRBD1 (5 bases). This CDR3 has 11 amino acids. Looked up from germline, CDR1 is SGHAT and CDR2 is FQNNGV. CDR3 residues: CASSLGGDWGF. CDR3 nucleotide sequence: TGTGCCAGCAGCTTAGGAGGGGACTGGGGCTTT.

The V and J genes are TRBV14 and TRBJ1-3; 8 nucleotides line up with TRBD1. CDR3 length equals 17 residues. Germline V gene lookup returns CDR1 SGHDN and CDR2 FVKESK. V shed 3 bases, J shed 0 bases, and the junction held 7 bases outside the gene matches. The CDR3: CASSHNRDRFSGNTIYF. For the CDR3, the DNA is TGTGCCAGCAGCCATAACCGGGACAGGTTCTCTGGAAACACCATATATTTT.

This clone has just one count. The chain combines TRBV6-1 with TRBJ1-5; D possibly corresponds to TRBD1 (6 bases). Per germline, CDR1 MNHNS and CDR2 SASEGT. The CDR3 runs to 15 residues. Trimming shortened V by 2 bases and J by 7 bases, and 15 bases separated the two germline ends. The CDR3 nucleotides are TGTGCCAGCAGTGAATCCCCAGGGGCAGGGCAGCCCCAGCATTTT. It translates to CASSESPGAGQPQHF.